These 24 T cell receptor beta chains share one sample of origin, sequenced in a study of shared clonotypes between healthy human individuals. TCRdb's copy holds only in-frame clones and misses some; the assay was immunoSEQ multiplex PCR. The sample carries over 2,000,000 clones, 93% recorded once. Cells designated naive CD8 were CD45RO-negative and were positively selected for CCR7, with terminally differentiated effector memory CD45RA+ cells excluded. The sequencing input was naive CD8+ T cells from PBMCs. Every receptor here comes from a man aged 18 to 29 in good health. Some clones in this sample may be carry-over from other donors' samples.

The chain joins TRBV9 to TRBJ2-3; maybe TRBD1 (5 bases). The V end was cut by 0 bases, the J end by 0 bases, with 11 bases between. Germline V lookup: CDR1 SGDLS, CDR2 YYNGEE. The CDR3 is made up of 16 amino acids. CDR3 in DNA: TGTGCCAGCAGCGTAGCTCGGGCAGGGAGCACAGATACGCAGTATTTT. The encoded protein is CASSVARAGSTDTQYF. Full variable domain (remainder filled in from reference TRBV9 and TRBJ2-3): DSGVTQTPKHLITATGQRVTLRCSPRSGDLSVYWYQQSLDQGLQFLIQYYNGEERAKGNILERFSAQQFPDLHSELNLSSLELGDSALYFCASSVARAGSTDTQYFGPGTRLTVL.

The V call is TRBV27, the J call TRBJ2-7, with D tentatively TRBD1 (6 bases). Germline CDR1 MNHEY, CDR2 SMNVEV (reference sequence). Trimming removed 8 bases at V and 6 bases at J, with 17 bases between. This CDR3 is built from 13 residues. Here the CDR3 DNA reads TGTGCCAGCGGTCTTCTGGGGACAAGCGAGCAGTACTTC. It translates to CASGLLGTSEQYF.

The chain employs TRBV4-1 and TRBJ2-1; 7 bases match TRBD2. The V gene's germline CDR1 is MGHRA and CDR2 YSYEKL. After removal of 4 bases from V and 8 bases from J, the junction contained 2 bases not matched to a gene. There are 12 residues in the CDR3. CDR3 DNA: TGCGCCAGCAGCCTTAGCGGGTATGAGCAGTTCTTC. It yields the protein CASSLSGYEQFF.

The J gene is TRBJ2-1, the V gene TRBV13, with 13 bases aligning to TRBD2. Germline V gene data show CDR1 as PRHDT and CDR2 as FYEKMQ (reference sequence). V lost 5 bases and J lost 9; bases outside the gene matches: 10. This CDR3 has 16 amino acids. The DNA of the CDR3 is TGTGCCAGCAGCCAACGCGGGACTAGCGGGGCAGGTGAGCAGTTCTTC. This encodes CASSQRGTSGAGEQFF. Full variable domain (remainder filled in from reference TRBV13 and TRBJ2-1): AAGVIQSPRHLIKEKRETATLKCYPIPRHDTVYWYQQGPGQDPQFLISFYEKMQSDKGSIPDRFSAQQFSDYHSELNMSSLELGDSALYFCASSQRGTSGAGEQFFGPGTRLTVL.

The J gene is TRBJ1-1, the V gene TRBV30, with a possible D match to TRBD1 (5 bases). The CDR3 totals 15 residues. Deletions cut 3 bases from V and 2 bases from J, with 16 bases between. Germline CDR1 is GTSNPN and CDR2 is SVGIG (reference sequence). CDR3: CAWRHPVGGNTEAFF. CDR3 nucleotides: TGTGCCTGGAGGCATCCGGTCGGGGGAAACACTGAAGCTTTCTTT.

In the case of this clone: Other DNA sequences within the sample encode an identical CDR3. The chain carries TRBV28 and TRBJ1-1; D is undetermined. Per the germline V gene, CDR1 is MDHEN and CDR2 is SYDVKM. V was clipped by 11 bases and J by 1 base, with 11 bases between them. The CDR3 runs to 12 residues. This CDR3 reads CASRVGNTEAFF. The CDR3 DNA reads as TGTGCCTCGAGGGTTGGGAACACTGAAGCTTTCTTT.

This clone has just one count. The rearrangement uses TRBV6-1 and TRBJ2-7, with 8 positions matching TRBD2. Germline-derived CDR1 and CDR2 are MNHNS and SASEGT. The ends lost 4 bases at V and 0 bases at J; junction bases unmatched: 2. CDR3 length equals 14 residues. DNA of the CDR3: TGTGCCAGCAGTGGCGGGGGGCACTCCTACGAGCAGTACTTC. It yields the protein CASSGGGHSYEQYF.

V usage is TRBV27 and J usage is TRBJ2-3; unclear D gene. This CDR3 has 15 residues. Germline loops: CDR1 MNHEY, CDR2 SMNVEV (reference sequence). Trimming shortened V by 5 bases and J by 3 bases, and 15 bases separated the two germline ends. The CDR3: CASSPKVARTDTQYF. In DNA form, the CDR3 reads TGTGCCAGCAGTCCAAAGGTGGCACGGACAGATACGCAGTATTTT.

This chain connects TRBV12-5 to TRBJ2-3, with D unresolved. V was trimmed by 5 bases and J by 5 bases, leaving 5 bases between them. The CDR3 covers 11 residues. Per germline, CDR1 LGHNT and CDR2 FRNRAP. CDR3 residues: CASGEIDTQYF. The CDR3 DNA is TGTGCTAGTGGTGAAATAGATACGCAGTATTTT.

J is TRBJ2-1 and V is TRBV5-6; D gene uncertain. The germline gives CDR1 SGHDT, CDR2 YYEEEE. Trimming removed 2 bases at V and 3 bases at J, with 6 bases between. This CDR3 contains 13 residues. CDR3 residues: CASSFGVYNEQFF. DNA of the CDR3: TGTGCCAGCAGCTTTGGGGTCTACAATGAGCAGTTCTTC. Full variable domain (outside the CDR3, taken from reference TRBV5-6 and TRBJ2-1): DAGVTQSPTHLIKTRGQQVTLRCSPKSGHDTVSWYQQALGQGPQFIFQYYEEEERQRGNFPDRFSGHQFPNYSSELNVNALLLGDSALYLCASSFGVYNEQFFGPGTRLTVL.

The chain has TRBV4-2 and TRBJ2-2, with a weak D call TRBD1 (6 bases). This CDR3 is built from 18 residues. Trimming took off 1 base at V and 1 base at J, with 16 bases between the two ends. Looked up from germline, CDR1 is LGHNA and CDR2 is YNFKEQ. The CDR3 region is CASSQVFRDTKNTGELFF. The CDR3 DNA follows: TGTGCCAGCAGCCAAGTTTTCCGGGACACCAAGAACACCGGGGAGCTGTTTTTT.

With regard to this clone: The sample holds other DNA sequences that translate to the same CDR3. The gene calls are TRBV9 and TRBJ1-1; D may be TRBD1 (6 bases). V lost 3 bases to trimming and J lost 2 bases, with 11 bases between them. This CDR3 is 14 amino acids long. Per germline, CDR1 SGDLS and CDR2 YYNGEE. In nucleotides, the CDR3 is TGTGCCAGCAGCGCTACAGGGAGAAACACTGAAGCTTTCTTT. Its translation is CASSATGRNTEAFF.

The J gene is TRBJ2-1, the V gene TRBV28, with TRBD2 matching 8 bases. This CDR3 contains 15 residues. Germline V gene sequence: CDR1 MDHEN, CDR2 SYDVKM. V trimming: 5 bases; J trimming: 8 bases; junction bases outside the gene matches: 11. As DNA, the CDR3 is TGTGCCAGCAGTAAGGGACTAGTGGCTTTCGATGAGCAGTTCTTC. Translating gives CASSKGLVAFDEQFF.

The table lists this clone with a few counts. V and J are TRBV10-3 and TRBJ1-1, with unresolved D. This CDR3 has 11 amino acids. Germline CDR1 reads ENHRY; CDR2 reads SYGVKD. Trimming left V 10 bases short and J 5 bases short, with 11 bases between. The CDR3 here is CATYGMTEAFF. CDR3 in DNA: TGTGCCACCTACGGGATGACTGAAGCTTTCTTT.

Concerning this clone itself: Additional DNA sequences in this sample encode the identical CDR3. J is TRBJ2-7 and V is TRBV27; D is undetermined. This CDR3 region has 12 residues. V lost 2 bases to trimming and J lost 4 bases, with 6 bases between them. Germline assignment: CDR1 MNHEY and CDR2 SMNVEV (reference sequence). The CDR3 loop is CASSLLGYEQYF. The CDR3 DNA follows: TGTGCCAGCAGTTTACTGGGATACGAGCAGTACTTC.

The J gene is TRBJ1-5, the V gene TRBV19; TRBD1 matches at 7 bases. Trimming at V came to 7 bases and at J to 6 bases, leaving 12 bases not matched to a gene. Germline V gene lookup returns CDR1 LNHDA and CDR2 SQIVND (reference sequence). The CDR3 spans 15 residues. CDR3 loop: CASTRAGGGGQPQHF. The CDR3 DNA follows: TGTGCCAGTACCAGAGCAGGGGGTGGGGGTCAGCCCCAGCATTTT.

This chain connects TRBV19 to TRBJ2-7, with D perhaps assigned TRBD1 or TRBD2 (6 bases each). The germline V gene has CDR1 LNHDA and CDR2 SQIVND (reference sequence). The V end was cut by 2 bases, the J end by 2 bases, with 16 bases between. CDR3 length: 16 amino acids. CDR3 amino acids: CASSITPGAGTYEQYF. The CDR3 DNA reads TGTGCCAGTAGTATAACCCCAGGGGCGGGGACCTACGAGCAGTACTTC.

The chain recombines TRBV4-3 with TRBJ2-4; the match to TRBD1 covers 9 bases. Germline lookup yields CDR1 LGHNA and CDR2 YSLEER. The CDR3 loop spans 18 amino acids. With 0 bases clipped from V and 2 bases from J, the junction kept 8 bases outside the gene matches. The CDR3 spells CASSQDPGTGHTKNIQYF. The CDR3, as DNA: TGCGCCAGCAGCCAAGATCCCGGGACAGGGCATACCAAAAACATTCAGTACTTC.

The J gene is TRBJ2-7, the V gene TRBV29-1; 7 nucleotides align to TRBD1. The ends lost 7 bases at V and 12 bases at J; junction bases unmatched: 12. The CDR3 covers 11 residues. Per the germline V gene, CDR1 is SQVTM and CDR2 is ANQGSEA. CDR3 sequence reads: CSARVGGEWYF. In DNA, the CDR3 is TGCAGCGCCCGCGTAGGGGGCGAGTGGTACTTC.

The V call is TRBV18, the J call TRBJ1-2; possible D gene TRBD1, 5 bases. The CDR3 extends over 12 amino acids. V was trimmed by 2 bases and J by 8 bases, leaving 9 bases between them. The germline gives CDR1 KGHSH, CDR2 LQKENI. The CDR3 here is CASSPGGSGYTF. CDR3 sequence (DNA): TGTGCCAGCTCACCAGGGGGGAGCGGCTACACCTTC.

The chain uses TRBV6-1 and TRBJ1-3; 7 bases are shared with TRBD1. CDR1 and CDR2 (germline): MNHNS, SASEGT. V gave up 2 bases and J gave up 1 base; unmatched junction bases: 2. This CDR3 is 15 amino acids long. The CDR3 spells CASSEPDRSGNTIYF. The DNA for the CDR3 is TGTGCCAGCAGTGAACCGGACAGGTCTGGAAACACCATATATTTT.

The rearrangement joins TRBV11-2 to TRBJ2-1, with unresolved D. The V and J ends lost 5 bases and 5 bases respectively, with 7 bases between them. Germline CDR1 is SGHAT and CDR2 is FQNNGV. The CDR3 has 12 residues. This chain's CDR3 is CASSGYNNEQFF. Here the CDR3 DNA reads TGTGCCAGCAGCGGCTACAACAATGAGCAGTTCTTC.

Comments on this clone: The identical CDR3 is also encoded by other nucleotide sequences in the sample. The chain has TRBV27 and TRBJ2-7; 8 nucleotides line up with TRBD1. The CDR3 runs 14 residues. Germline V CDR1 and CDR2: MNHEY, SMNVEV (reference sequence). V was pared by 5 bases and J by 2 bases, with 5 bases of the junction left unmatched. CDR3 DNA sequence: TGTGCCAGCAGTCCAGGGACAGGACCCTACGAGCAGTACTTC. Its translation is CASSPGTGPYEQYF.

The chain links TRBV9 to TRBJ2-5, with a tentative D call TRBD2 (5 bases). With 3 bases removed from V and 5 bases from J, the gap between germline ends came to 11 bases. Germline CDR1 is SGDLS and CDR2 is YYNGEE. This CDR3 has 13 residues. CDR3 protein: CASSERTRETQYF. The CDR3 coding sequence is TGTGCCAGCAGCGAGCGGACGAGGGAGACCCAGTACTTC.